In this sample, the clone carrying this TCR beta chain turned up a few times. Germline V lookup: CDR1 MNHEY, CDR2 SVGAGI. The CDR3 spans 15 residues. V dropped 5 bases and J dropped 5 bases, with 18 bases sitting between them. This sample stems from a study of shared clonotypes between healthy human individuals. This table comes from immunoSEQ multiplex PCR, and its TCRdb copy is limited to in-frame clones, with some not included. The sample includes approximately 2.1 million clones, 85% to 95% seen only once; the top ten take about 0.39%. The rearrangement uses TRBV6-5 and TRBJ1-2, with TRBD1 as a possible D gene (6 bases). This clonotype originated in a man younger than 35 in good health. Some clones in this sample may be carry-over from other donors' samples. Sequenced: naive CD4+ T cells from PBMCs. Subset of the sample: CD45RA+ positively selected. The CDR3 here is CASSPRGDGQYGYTF. CDR3 nucleotide sequence: TGTGCCAGCAGTCCCCGTGGAGATGGACAGTATGGCTACACCTTC.